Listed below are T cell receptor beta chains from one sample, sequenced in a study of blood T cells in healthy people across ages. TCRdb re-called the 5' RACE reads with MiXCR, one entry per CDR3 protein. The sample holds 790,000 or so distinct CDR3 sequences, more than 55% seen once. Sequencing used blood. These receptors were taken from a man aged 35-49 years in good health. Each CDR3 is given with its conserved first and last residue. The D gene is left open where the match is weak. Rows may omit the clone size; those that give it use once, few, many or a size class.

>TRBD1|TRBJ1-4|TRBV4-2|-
CASSRGQGLTGEKLFF
TGTGCCAGCAGCCGCGGACAGGGGTTGACGGGTGAAAAACTGTTTTTT
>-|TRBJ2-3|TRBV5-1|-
CASSRLQGEGGTSQYF
TGCGCCAGCAGTAGACTTCAGGGAGAAGGTGGCACGTCCCAGTATTTT
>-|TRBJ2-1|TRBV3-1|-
CASSRPSYEQFF
TGTGCCAGCAGCCGACCGAGTTATGAGCAGTTCTTC
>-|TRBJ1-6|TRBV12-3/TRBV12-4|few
CASSPPGQPYNSPLHF
TGTGCCAGCAGCCCCCCCGGACAGCCTTATAATTCACCCCTCCACTTT
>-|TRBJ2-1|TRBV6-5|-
CASSPGPMGEQFF
TGTGCCAGCAGTCCAGGGCCGATGGGTGAGCAGTTCTTC
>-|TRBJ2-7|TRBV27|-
CASSLRRGTYEQYF
TGTGCCAGCAGTTTACGACGGGGCACCTACGAGCAGTACTTC
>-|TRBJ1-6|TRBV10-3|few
CAISDAGTGYNSPLHF
TGTGCCATCAGTGACGCCGGGACGGGGTATAATTCACCCCTCCACTTT
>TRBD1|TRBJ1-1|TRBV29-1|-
CSVVGQGATEAFF
TGCAGCGTGGTAGGACAGGGCGCCACTGAAGCTTTCTTT
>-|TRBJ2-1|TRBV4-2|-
CASSQDLNRYDEQFF
TGTGCCAGCAGCCAAGATCTAAATCGGTACGATGAGCAGTTCTTC
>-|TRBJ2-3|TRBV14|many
CASSQVDTQYF
TGTGCCAGCAGCCAAGTCGATACGCAGTATTTT
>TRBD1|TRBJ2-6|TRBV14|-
CASSLQGPLGANVLTF
TGTGCCAGCAGCCTACAGGGGCCGTTAGGGGCCAACGTCCTGACTTTC